One and the same sample provided the 8 T cell receptor beta chains below, sequenced in a study of shared clonotypes between healthy human individuals. The data were produced by immunoSEQ multiplex PCR, yet TCRdb's version contains in-frame clones alone and is incomplete. The sample lists about 660,000 clones; around 72% were seen once. The source material was memory CD4+ T cells sorted from blood. Subset meaning: CD45RA-negative fraction. Receptors were obtained from a woman in her twenties or thirties in good health.

This chain links TRBV11-2 with TRBJ2-3; tentatively, D is TRBD2 (6 bases). The germline gives CDR1 SGHAT, CDR2 FQNNGV. The CDR3 spans 15 residues. V lost 2 bases to trimming and J lost 2 bases, with 11 bases between them. CDR3 DNA sequence: TGTGCCAGCAGCTTAACGGGACTCACCACAGATACGCAGTATTTT. Translating it yields CASSLTGLTTDTQYF.

The chain carries TRBV2 and TRBJ1-1; 9 nucleotides match TRBD1. This CDR3 has 15 residues. Germline V lookup: CDR1 SNHLY, CDR2 FYNNEI. V dropped 5 bases and J dropped 5; count of bases not matched to a gene: 9. CDR3 nucleotides: TGTGCCAGCAGTCGAGCTTACAGGGGGCGAACTGAAGCTTTCTTT. Encoded protein: CASSRAYRGRTEAFF.

This sequence joins TRBV29-1 and TRBJ2-1, with 10 bases identical to TRBD2. Unmatched junction bases numbered 8, after V lost 6 bases and J lost 3 bases. Germline CDR1 SQVTM, CDR2 ANQGSEA. CDR3 length equals 15 residues. The CDR3 loop is CSVRVAGGHYNEQFF. The CDR3 nucleotides are TGCAGCGTACGTGTAGCGGGAGGCCACTACAATGAGCAGTTCTTC.

The chain combines TRBV7-6 with TRBJ2-5; D call uncertain. This CDR3 has 14 residues. The germline V and J ends were trimmed by 2 bases and 5 bases, with 12 bases remaining between them. The germline V gene has CDR1 SGHVS and CDR2 FNYEAQ. Here the CDR3 DNA reads TGTGCCAGCAGCTTAAATCTACGAAGGGAGACCCAGTACTTC. It specifies CASSLNLRRETQYF.

This chain uses TRBV5-1 with TRBJ1-2; 7 bases are shared with TRBD1. CDR1 is SGHRS, CDR2 YFSETQ, per germline. Trimming removed 1 base from V and 9 bases from J; junction bases left unmatched: 6. CDR3 length equals 13 residues. DNA for the CDR3: TGCGCCAGCAGCTTGACAGGGGAATGGAGCTACACCTTC. It yields the protein CASSLTGEWSYTF.

This chain connects TRBV2 to TRBJ1-1, with 12 bases lining up with TRBD1. With 6 bases clipped from V and 1 base from J, the junction kept 9 bases outside the gene matches. The CDR3 runs to 17 residues. Per the germline V gene, CDR1 is SNHLY and CDR2 is FYNNEI. In DNA, the CDR3 is TGTGCCAGCAGGGGAGGGACAGGGGGCGTGGGGAACACTGAAGCTTTCTTT. It is translated as CASRGGTGGVGNTEAFF. Drawing the rest from reference TRBV2 and TRBJ1-1, the complete variable domain is EPEVTQTPSHQVTQMGQEVILRCVPISNHLYFYWYRQILGQKVEFLVSFYNNEISEKSEIFDDQFSVERPDGSNFTLKIRSTKLEDSAMYFCASRGGTGGVGNTEAFFGQGTRLTVV.

The V call is TRBV19, the J call TRBJ2-5; 8 bases map to TRBD2. The CDR3 contains 13 residues. The V gene end was trimmed by 9 bases and the J gene end by 4 bases; junction bases not matched to a gene: 7. Germline CDR1 LNHDA, CDR2 SQIVND (reference sequence). CDR3 loop: CASREGRGETQYF. CDR3 bases: TGTGCCAGCCGGGAGGGCCGAGGAGAGACCCAGTACTTC.

This clone was counted many times. The gene calls are TRBV28 and TRBJ2-7; 10 positions agree with TRBD2. This CDR3 is built from 14 residues. Trimming cost V 5 bases and J 7 bases; bases outside gene matches: 8. Germline CDR1 MDHEN, CDR2 SYDVKM. The DNA of the CDR3 is TGTGCCAGCAGTCTACCTAGCGGGAGTCGTGAGCAGTACTTC. It yields the protein CASSLPSGSREQYF.